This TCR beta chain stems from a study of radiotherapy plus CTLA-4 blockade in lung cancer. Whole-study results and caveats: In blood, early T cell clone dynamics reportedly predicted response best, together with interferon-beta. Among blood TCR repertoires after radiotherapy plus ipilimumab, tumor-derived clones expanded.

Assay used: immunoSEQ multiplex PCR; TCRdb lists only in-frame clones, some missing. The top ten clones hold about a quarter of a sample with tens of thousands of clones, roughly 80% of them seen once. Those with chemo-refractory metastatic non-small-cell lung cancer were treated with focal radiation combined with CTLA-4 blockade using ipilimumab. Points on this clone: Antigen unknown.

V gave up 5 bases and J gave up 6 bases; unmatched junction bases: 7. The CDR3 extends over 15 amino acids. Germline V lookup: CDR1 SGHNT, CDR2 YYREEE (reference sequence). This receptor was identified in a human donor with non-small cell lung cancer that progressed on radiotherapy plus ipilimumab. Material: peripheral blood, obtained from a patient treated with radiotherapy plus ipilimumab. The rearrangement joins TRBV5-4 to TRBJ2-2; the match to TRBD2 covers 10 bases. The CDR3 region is CASRPGTSVSGELFF. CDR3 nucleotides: TGTGCCAGCAGACCCGGGACTAGCGTCTCCGGGGAGCTGTTTTTT.